Listed below are T cell receptor beta chains from one sample, sequenced in a study of cytomegalovirus exposure and HLA in healthy donors. Some clones are missing from TCRdb's copy, which holds only in-frame ones; the method was immunoSEQ multiplex PCR. The table lists 150,000 to 200,000 clones, 75% to 90% of them singletons, with roughly 1.5% in the top ten. The sample was PBMCs. The receptors stem from a man aged 50 or older in good health and CMV-seronegative. CDR3s leave out the opening cysteine and the closing phenylalanine or tryptophan. Clone sizes are given selectively: once, few, many, or a class where the clone is expanded.

V gene: TRBV19; clone size: -; CDR3 protein: ASNGTGENIQY
V gene: TRBV7-9; clone size: -; CDR3 protein: ASTGQGLTEAF
V gene: TRBV2; clone size: -; CDR3 protein: ASSEGSSRREQY
V gene: TRBV7-9; clone size: -; CDR3 protein: ASRRQGREKLF
V gene: TRBV7-3; clone size: -; CDR3 protein: ASSWSQDTEAF
V gene: TRBV18; clone size: few; CDR3 protein: ASSRTKGEQY
V gene: TRBV28; clone size: -; CDR3 protein: ASSPRSGSDYEQY
V gene: TRBV5-5; clone size: -; CDR3 protein: ASSTSGTSLSSYEQY
V gene: TRBV7-2; clone size: -; CDR3 protein: ASSLGSSYNEQF
V gene: TRBV27; clone size: -; CDR3 protein: ASSFGLASTDTQY
V gene: TRBV5-4; clone size: -; CDR3 protein: ASSPGVAGGPSYNEQF
V gene: TRBV7-2; clone size: -; CDR3 protein: ASSLDMLAGANTGELF
V gene: TRBV19; clone size: -; CDR3 protein: ASSYGGTGINTGELF
V gene: TRBV5-1; clone size: -; CDR3 protein: ASSPRSSGANVLT
V gene: TRBV7-6; clone size: -; CDR3 protein: ASSSELAPQETQY
V gene: TRBV11-2; clone size: -; CDR3 protein: ASSYGQPGNTIY
V gene: TRBV5-1; clone size: -; CDR3 protein: ASSPEGEGYT
V gene: TRBV5-4; clone size: few; CDR3 protein: ASSSQRLNTGELF
V gene: TRBV19; clone size: -; CDR3 protein: ASSIETGRDTQY
V gene: TRBV11-3; clone size: few; CDR3 protein: ASSLIAGVPGELF
V gene: TRBV7-9; clone size: -; CDR3 protein: SSSLATGRSDTQY
V gene: TRBV5-1; clone size: once; CDR3 protein: ASSLARIAGSTDTQY
V gene: TRBV6-5; clone size: -; CDR3 protein: ASSYVKTTPHYEQY
V gene: TRBV28; clone size: -; CDR3 protein: ASSFVTRNYGYT
V gene: TRBV7-2; clone size: -; CDR3 protein: ASSFSVDSPLH
V gene: TRBV7-8; clone size: few; CDR3 protein: ASSLAGEWSYNEQF
V gene: TRBV6-1; clone size: -; CDR3 protein: ASKVQGITTGELF